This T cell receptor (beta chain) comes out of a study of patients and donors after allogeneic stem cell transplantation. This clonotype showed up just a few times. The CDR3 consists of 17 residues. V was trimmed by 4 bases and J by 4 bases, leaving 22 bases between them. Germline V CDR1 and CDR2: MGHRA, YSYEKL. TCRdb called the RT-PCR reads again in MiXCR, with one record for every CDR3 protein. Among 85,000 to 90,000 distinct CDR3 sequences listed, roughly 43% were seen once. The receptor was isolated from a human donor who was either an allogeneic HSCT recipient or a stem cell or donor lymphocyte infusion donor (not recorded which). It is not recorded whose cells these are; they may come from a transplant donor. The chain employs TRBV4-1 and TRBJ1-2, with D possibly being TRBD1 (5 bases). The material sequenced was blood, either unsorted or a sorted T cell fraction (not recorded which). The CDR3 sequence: CASSPSGGEVRTYGYTF. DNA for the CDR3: TGCGCCAGCAGCCCATCCGGGGGAGAAGTAAGGACCTATGGCTACACCTTC.